The present T cell receptor (beta chain) was sequenced within a study of blood T cell repertoires in COVID-19. Background on the study: From the United States, Italy and Spain came samples of acute and convalescent COVID-19. The analysed material was cDNA or gDNA that came from T cells, B-cell-depleted T cells, or PBMCs.

Authors' analysis steps: Quantification of nucleated cells was approximated via reference gene primer amplification. Repertoires were generated with immunoSEQ multiplex PCR, while TCRdb's copy carries only in-frame clones and drops some. The V and J calls and the clone size are those of that table, but D and trimming were determined from the DNA. Of about 74,000 clones in the sample, 65% to 85% were seen once. The V gene lost 3 bases and the J gene lost 3 bases, with 15 bases spanning the gap. CDR1 is LGHDT, CDR2 YNNKEL, per germline (reference sequence). The CDR3 has 15 residues. This sequence joins TRBV3-1 (or the pseudogene TRBV3-2) and TRBJ2-7, with D perhaps matching TRBD1 (5 bases). Sequenced input: peripheral blood. This clonotype was obtained from a man in his 70s with active or convalescent COVID-19. The CDR3 DNA sequence: TGTGCCAGCAGCCACCGGACATTGGGCCACTACGAGCAGTACTTC. This encodes CASSHRTLGHYEQYF.